This T cell receptor beta chain was recorded in a study of blood T cell repertoires in COVID-19 (dated by TCRdb to the early 2020s). At the level of the whole study: Samples from collaborators originated in the United States, Italy and Spain and spanned both the acute and convalescent phases of COVID-19. The prospective study material was composed of cDNA or gDNA derived from T cells, B-cell-depleted T cells, or PBMCs. Deeply sampled blood TCRbeta repertoires from subjects exposed to, actively infected with, or recovered from COVID-19 were included in the dataset. A freely available public database, intended as a resource for researchers studying the immune response to SARS-CoV-2, is where the repertoires were released. Samples were obtained from the ongoing ImmuneRACE study (first 160 participants) and from 1,254 subjects provided by 6 global collaborators. Nearly every sample came with metadata listing a de-identified subject ID, COVID-19 status, age in years and sex. Where available, HLA class I and class II types were obtained from metadata supplied by the sample provider rather than from assay-based typing. Overall study results and their limits: The amount of clinical and demographic metadata varied by source and participant and was provided uncurated.

Spanning cysteine to phenylalanine, the CDR3 consists of 13 amino acids. The CDR3 DNA has 39 bases and is translated from base 1. According to the germline V gene (reference sequence), CDR1 reads LGHDT and CDR2 reads YNNKEL. Trimming at the junction amounts to 4 bases on V and 6 bases on J, and the germline ends lie 7 bases apart. Concerning this clone: Which antigen it targets is not known. Base qualities are missing; no much larger clone stands one base away.

Another Seattle source contributed samples from volunteer blood donors who had recovered from COVID-19. Each collaborating institution followed its own protocols to collect whole blood in K2EDTA tubes. For TCRbeta analysis, collaborators shipped samples as frozen whole blood, isolated PBMCs, or DNA extracted from either of those sample types. The immunoSEQ Assay, a bias-controlled multiplex PCR, was used to amplify TCRbeta CDR3 regions from genomic DNA. As for how the authors treated the data: The number of nucleated cells in each sample was estimated by amplification of reference gene primers within the assay. To quantify the absolute abundance of each unique TCRbeta CDR3 rearrangement, sequence reads were collapsed and filtered. For each sample, productive Simpson clonality was calculated as the square root of Simpson's diversity index across productive rearrangements. This immuneACCESS table, as held by TCRdb, lists in-frame sequences with V and J called but not all clones. Of the missing ones, under half trace to an unresolved V gene in checked studies; the others have no known cause. V and J calls and clone size come straight from that table; D and trimming were deduced from the DNA. The sample data list 200,000 to 300,000 clones, and around 89% of these were observed just once. The leading ten clones occupy 4% of the sample.

Sequencing was done on a sample of peripheral blood. This receptor was identified in a man in his sixties who had recovered from COVID-19. Recombination joined TRBV3-1 (or the pseudogene TRBV3-2) with TRBJ1-6; TRBD1 is a possible D gene, resting on 5 matching bases. Here the CDR3 is given as CASSPQVNSPLHF. The nucleotide sequence reads TGTGCCAGCAGCCCACAGGTTAATTCACCCCTCCACTTT.